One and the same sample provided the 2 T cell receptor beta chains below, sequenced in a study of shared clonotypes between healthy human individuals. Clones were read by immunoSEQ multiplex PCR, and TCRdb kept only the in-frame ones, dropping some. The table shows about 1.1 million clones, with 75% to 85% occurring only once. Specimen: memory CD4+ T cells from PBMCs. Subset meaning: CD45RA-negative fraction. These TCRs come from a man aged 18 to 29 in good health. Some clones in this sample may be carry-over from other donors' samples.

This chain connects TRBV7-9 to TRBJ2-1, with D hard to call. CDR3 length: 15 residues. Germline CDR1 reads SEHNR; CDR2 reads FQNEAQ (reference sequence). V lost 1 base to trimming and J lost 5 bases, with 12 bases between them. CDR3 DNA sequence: TGTGCCAGCAGCTTAGGGGCCCGATATAACAATGAGCAGTTCTTC. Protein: CASSLGARYNNEQFF.

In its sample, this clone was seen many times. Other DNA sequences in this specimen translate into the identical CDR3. The CDR3 DNA reads as TGTGCCAGCAGCTTAGGACTAGCGGGCTCCTACGAGCAGTACTTC. Translation: CASSLGLAGSYEQYF. This chain uses TRBV5-6 with TRBJ2-7, with 11 bases identical to TRBD2. The junction had 1 base not matched to a gene; V was cut back by 2 bases and J by 0 bases. This CDR3 is built from 15 residues. Germline CDR1 and CDR2: SGHDT and YYEEEE.